The entry below gives a single TCR beta chain sequence along with its context. Its antigen is as yet unknown. Germline V lookup: CDR1 SGDLS, CDR2 YYNGEE. The CDR3 consists of 14 residues. With 0 bases clipped from V and 5 bases from J, the junction kept 3 bases outside the gene matches. The data were produced by immunoSEQ multiplex PCR, yet TCRdb's version contains in-frame clones alone and is incomplete. The table shows tens of thousands of clones, with about 90% occurring only once. These data originate in a study of OX40 agonist ivuxolimab in advanced cancers. Whole-study results and caveats: The work left the antigen specificity of expanded peripheral T cells undetermined.

This sequence joins TRBV9 and TRBJ2-7, with 9 nucleotides matching TRBD2. The sample in question was CD4+ or CD8+ T cells sorted from blood, obtained in a trial of the OX40 agonist ivuxolimab. The receptor was isolated from an adult with an advanced solid tumor such as melanoma, head and neck, liver or kidney cancer. The CDR3 loop reads CASSVGLAGNEQYF. The CDR3 region has the DNA TGTGCCAGCAGCGTAGGTCTAGCGGGGAACGAGCAGTACTTC.